This passage covers 19 T cell receptor beta chains from one sample sequenced in a study of blood T cells in healthy people across ages. It was with a sample-barcoded 5' primer and a J-beta primer mix that a second PCR of roughly 7 to 12 cycles was run. TCRdb fed the 5' RACE reads into MiXCR, producing one record per CDR3 protein. This table has 650,000 to 1,000,000 distinct CDR3 sequences, around 36% appearing once. Sample: blood. The source of these receptors is a man between 18 and 35 years old in good health.

To note about this clonotype: Just one base apart from a much larger clone, this may be a read error. This chain uses TRBV12-3 or TRBV12-4 with TRBJ2-5; 11 positions agree with TRBD2. The CDR3 is made up of 16 amino acids. The V and J ends lost 5 bases and 9 bases, in that order; junction bases with no gene match: 14. For the CDR3, the DNA is TGTGCCAGCAGTCCGAAGACTAGCGGGGTGTTGAAGGCCCAGTACTTC. As protein: CASSPKTSGVLKAQYF.

This rearrangement joins TRBV7-2 to TRBJ2-7, with 10 nucleotides matching TRBD1. V dropped 2 bases and J dropped 7; count of bases not matched to a gene: 11. Germline V gene lookup returns CDR1 SGHTA and CDR2 FQGNSA. The CDR3 runs 16 residues. CDR3 sequence: CASSLRDRGSYNEQYF. In DNA, the CDR3 is TGTGCCAGCAGCTTAAGGGACAGGGGTTCCTACAATGAGCAGTACTTC.

The rearrangement links TRBV25-1 to TRBJ2-5, with D maybe TRBD1 (6 bases). Germline CDR1 reads MGHDK; CDR2 reads SYGVNS. This CDR3 is 15 amino acids long. V was cut by 5 bases and J by 1 base, with 14 bases left in between. DNA for the CDR3: TGTGCCAGCAGTCATGAGCGACAGGTCCAAGAGACCCAGTACTTC. This encodes CASSHERQVQETQYF.

V and J are TRBV3-1 and TRBJ2-5; D possibly corresponds to TRBD2 (5 bases). This CDR3 has 14 residues. The V end was cut by 0 bases, the J end by 7 bases, with 12 bases between. CDR1 and CDR2 (germline): LGHDT, YNNKEL (reference sequence). This CDR3 is CASSQEMDLATQYF. CDR3 nucleotides: TGTGCCAGCAGCCAAGAAATGGACCTAGCGACCCAGTACTTC.

This clonotype was seen repeatedly, ten times or more. The chain links TRBV5-1 to TRBJ2-1; TRBD1 matches 8 bases. The CDR3 is 13 residues long. V was clipped by 3 bases and J by 9 bases; unmatched bases: 5. From germline, CDR1 is SGHRS and CDR2 YFSETQ. DNA for the CDR3: TGCGCCAGCAGCTCGCAAACAGGGGGTGAGCAGTTCTTC. Protein product: CASSSQTGGEQFF.

This clonotype has only a few counts. The chain recombines TRBV4-1 with TRBJ1-5; the D gene is possibly TRBD1 (6 bases). The germline V gene has CDR1 MGHRA and CDR2 YSYEKL. The V end lost 3 bases, the J end lost 2 bases, and 17 bases lay between the germline ends. The CDR3 spans 17 residues. CDR3 sequence: CASSHVGRGAGNQPQHF. The CDR3 DNA reads TGCGCCAGCAGCCACGTGGGCAGGGGCGCGGGCAATCAGCCCCAGCATTTT.

The table lists this clonotype with a few counts. The chain uses TRBV29-1 and TRBJ1-1; D gene ambiguous. Germline CDR1 and CDR2: SQVTM and ANQGSEA. This CDR3 region has 11 residues. V lost 3 bases to trimming and J lost 8 bases, with 10 bases between them. The CDR3 coding sequence is TGCAGCGTTGATACCGGGAACGAAGCTTTCTTT. It is translated as CSVDTGNEAFF.

This clonotype was detected only once. This rearrangement joins TRBV20-1 to TRBJ1-6; possible D gene TRBD1, 5 bases. CDR1 DFQATT and CDR2 SNEGSKA come from the germline V gene (reference sequence). Between the trimmed V and J ends, which lost 5 bases and 7 bases, there was a span of 18 bases. CDR3 length: 15 amino acids. The CDR3 DNA reads TGCAGTGCTGGACCTAGGGACGGACGAAATTCACCCCTCCACTTT. Residues: CSAGPRDGRNSPLHF.

This chain links TRBV20-1 with TRBJ2-7, with 11 bases that match TRBD2. CDR3 size: 15 residues. V was clipped by 3 bases and J by 2 bases; unmatched bases: 6. Looked up from germline, CDR1 is DFQATT and CDR2 is SNEGSKA (reference sequence). CDR3 amino acids: CSARSGTSGPYEQYF. In DNA, the CDR3 is TGCAGTGCTAGGAGTGGGACTAGCGGACCCTACGAGCAGTACTTC.

The chain joins TRBV5-5 to TRBJ1-4, with D perhaps TRBD1 (5 bases). The germline CDR1 and CDR2 sequences are SGHKS and YYEKEE (reference sequence). The CDR3 totals 15 residues. Trimming cost V 2 bases and J 8 bases, with 16 bases left between them. Here the CDR3 DNA reads TGTGCCAGCAGCTTAGACAGCCAACCGGGGGAAAAACTGTTTTTT. It is translated as CASSLDSQPGEKLFF.

This clonotype has only one observation. Just one base apart from a much larger clone, this may be a read error. The chain links TRBV9 to TRBJ1-2; possible D gene TRBD1, 5 bases. Between the trimmed V and J ends, which lost 0 bases and 4 bases, there was a span of 16 bases. Germline CDR1 reads SGDLS; CDR2 reads YYNGEE. CDR3 length equals 16 residues. The CDR3 bases are TGTGCCAGCAGCGTAGCGGGGGGACTGGGCTCCTATGGCTACACCTTC. The encoded protein is CASSVAGGLGSYGYTF.

The chain recombines TRBV12-3 or TRBV12-4 with TRBJ1-1, with a possible D match to TRBD1 (6 bases). V was cut by 5 bases and J by 0 bases, with 13 bases left in between. CDR3 length: 15 amino acids. CDR3 sequence (DNA): TGTGCCAGCAGTCCCGCCGGGACACTGAACACTGAAGCTTTCTTT. Translation gives CASSPAGTLNTEAFF.

The V call is TRBV5-6, the J call TRBJ1-1; no clear D gene. The CDR3 extends over 13 amino acids. V lost 5 bases to trimming and J lost 4 bases, with 12 bases between them. CDR1 is SGHDT and CDR2 is YYEEEE in the germline V gene. The CDR3 region has the DNA TGTGCCAGCAGTGAGAGCCGGGCCACTGAAGCTTTCTTT. Encoded protein: CASSESRATEAFF. Based on the CDR3 plus reference TRBV5-6 and TRBJ1-1, the full variable domain is DAGVTQSPTHLIKTRGQQVTLRCSPKSGHDTVSWYQQALGQGPQFIFQYYEEEERQRGNFPDRFSGHQFPNYSSELNVNALLLGDSALYLCASSESRATEAFFGQGTRLTVV.

The chain uses TRBV7-3 and TRBJ2-1, with D perhaps matching TRBD2 (6 bases). Deletions cut 1 base from V and 4 bases from J, with 17 bases between. Per germline, CDR1 SGHTA and CDR2 FQGTGA. This CDR3 has 17 amino acids. DNA of the CDR3: TGTGCCAGCAGCTTAAAAGGAGGGGACGGTCTTTACAATGAGCAGTTCTTC. Protein product: CASSLKGGDGLYNEQFF.

The V call is TRBV7-3, the J call TRBJ2-5; D is perhaps TRBD1 (6 bases). The germline CDR1 and CDR2 sequences are SGHTA and FQGTGA. V dropped 1 base and J dropped 5 bases, with 17 bases sitting between them. The CDR3 length is 16 residues. The CDR3 region is CASSLNGQAGVETQYF. For the CDR3, the DNA is TGTGCCAGCAGCTTAAACGGTCAAGCAGGGGTGGAGACCCAGTACTTC.

This clonotype was found many times. The chain has TRBV6-2 or TRBV6-3 and TRBJ2-1; D possibly corresponds to TRBD1 (6 bases). V was trimmed by 2 bases and J by 4 bases, leaving 6 bases between them. CDR1 MNHEY and CDR2 SVGEGT come from the germline V gene. There are 13 residues in the CDR3. The DNA for the CDR3 is TGTGCCAGCAGTTACACAGGGTACAATGAGCAGTTCTTC. As protein: CASSYTGYNEQFF.

This clonotype was seen a handful of times. The rearrangement joins TRBV6-2 or TRBV6-3 to TRBJ1-2; 10 bases fit TRBD1. V was pared by 0 bases and J by 3 bases, with 1 base of the junction left unmatched. Germline CDR1 MNHEY, CDR2 SVGEGT. This CDR3 contains 15 residues. The CDR3 DNA follows: TGTGCCAGCAGTTACTCCGGACAGGGGGACTATGGCTACACCTTC. Translated: CASSYSGQGDYGYTF.

The chain links TRBV7-8 to TRBJ2-7; D is unresolved. Germline assignment: CDR1 SGHVS and CDR2 FQNEAQ. Trimming pared 5 bases from V and 4 bases from J, leaving 18 bases between. CDR3 length: 15 residues. This CDR3 reads CASSVDYRVRYEQYF. DNA of the CDR3: TGTGCCAGCAGCGTCGATTACCGGGTCCGATACGAGCAGTACTTC.

This clonotype was observed at least ten times. The chain employs TRBV5-4 and TRBJ2-3, with 10 bases aligning to TRBD2. This CDR3 has 13 amino acids. The germline V gene has CDR1 SGHNT and CDR2 YYREEE (reference sequence). V shed 8 bases, J shed 1 base, and the junction held 1 base outside the gene matches. As DNA, the CDR3 is TGTGCCAGTGGACTAGCGGGCACAGATACGCAGTATTTT. This sequence encodes CASGLAGTDTQYF.